Sequencing of this TCR beta chain was carried out in a study of cytomegalovirus exposure and HLA in healthy donors. Primers for the PCR totalled 60 Vbeta and 13 Jbeta. Produced via immunoSEQ multiplex PCR; TCRdb's table is partial and in-frame only. Counted here are approximately 160,000 clones, 84% occurring once; the ten biggest clones make up roughly 0.38%. V lost 3 bases to trimming and J lost 3 bases, with 8 bases between them. This CDR3 has 13 residues. Germline assignment: CDR1 SGHAT and CDR2 FQNNGV. This receptor was identified in a boy between 2 and 10 years old in good health and CMV-seronegative. The V and J genes are TRBV11-2 and TRBJ1-1; TRBD1 is a possible D gene (6 bases). The sequencing sample was made of PBMCs. The CDR3 region has the DNA TGTGCCAGCAGCTTTGAGGGGGACACTGAAGCTTTCTTT. Amino acids: CASSFEGDTEAFF.